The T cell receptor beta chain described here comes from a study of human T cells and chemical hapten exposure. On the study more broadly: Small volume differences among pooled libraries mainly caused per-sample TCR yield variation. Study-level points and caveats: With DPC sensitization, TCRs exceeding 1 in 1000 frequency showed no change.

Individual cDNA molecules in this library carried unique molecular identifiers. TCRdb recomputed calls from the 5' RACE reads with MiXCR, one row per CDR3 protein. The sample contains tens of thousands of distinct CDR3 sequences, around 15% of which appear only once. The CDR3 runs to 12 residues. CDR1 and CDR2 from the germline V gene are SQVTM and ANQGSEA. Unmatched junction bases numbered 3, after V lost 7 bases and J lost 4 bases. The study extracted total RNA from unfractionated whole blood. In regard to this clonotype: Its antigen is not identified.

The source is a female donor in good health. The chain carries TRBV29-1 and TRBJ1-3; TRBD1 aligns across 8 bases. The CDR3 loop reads CSGTGIGNTIYF. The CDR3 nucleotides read TGCAGCGGGACAGGGATCGGAAACACCATATATTTT.